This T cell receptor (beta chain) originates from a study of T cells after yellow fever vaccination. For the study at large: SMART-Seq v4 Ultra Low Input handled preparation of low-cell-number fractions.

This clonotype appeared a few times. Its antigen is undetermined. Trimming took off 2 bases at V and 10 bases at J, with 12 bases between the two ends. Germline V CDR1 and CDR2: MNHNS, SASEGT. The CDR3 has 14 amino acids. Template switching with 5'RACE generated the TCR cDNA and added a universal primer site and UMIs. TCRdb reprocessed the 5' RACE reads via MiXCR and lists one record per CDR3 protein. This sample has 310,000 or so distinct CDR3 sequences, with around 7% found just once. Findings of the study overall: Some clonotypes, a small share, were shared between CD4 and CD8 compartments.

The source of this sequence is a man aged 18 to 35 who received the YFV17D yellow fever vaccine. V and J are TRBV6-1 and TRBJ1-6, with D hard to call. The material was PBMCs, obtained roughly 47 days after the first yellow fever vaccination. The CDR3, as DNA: TGTGCCAGCAGTGAACGGGAGTATGGATCACCCCTCCACTTT. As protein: CASSEREYGSPLHF.